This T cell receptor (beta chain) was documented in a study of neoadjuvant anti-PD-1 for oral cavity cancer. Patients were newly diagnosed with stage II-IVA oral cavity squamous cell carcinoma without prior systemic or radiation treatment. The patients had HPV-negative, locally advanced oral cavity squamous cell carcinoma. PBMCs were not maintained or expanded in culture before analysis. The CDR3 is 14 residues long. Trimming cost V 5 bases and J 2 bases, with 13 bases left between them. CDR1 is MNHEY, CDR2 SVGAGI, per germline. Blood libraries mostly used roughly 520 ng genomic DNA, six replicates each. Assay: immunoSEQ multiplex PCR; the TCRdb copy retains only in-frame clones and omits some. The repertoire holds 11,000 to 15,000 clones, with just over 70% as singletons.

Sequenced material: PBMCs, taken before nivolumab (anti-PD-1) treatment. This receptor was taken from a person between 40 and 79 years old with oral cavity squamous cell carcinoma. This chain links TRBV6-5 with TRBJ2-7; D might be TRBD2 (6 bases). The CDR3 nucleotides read TGTGCCAGCAGTCCCTCCGGGAGCACCTACGAGCAGTACTTC. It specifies CASSPSGSTYEQYF.